These T cell receptor beta chains were read from a single sample in a study of regulatory T cells in long-lasting Graves disease. TCRdb independently ran MiXCR on the multiplex PCR reads; one entry per CDR3 protein. The sample has 680,000 or so distinct CDR3 sequences; 16% are singletons. These data also featured in a second study, about T cells in Graves' hyperthyroidism and ophthalmopathy.

The specimen was peripheral blood mononuclear cells (PBMCs), collected at new diagnosis, from a patient treated with antithyroid drugs. Source of these receptors: a woman in her 30s with Graves disease. Each CDR3 is given with its conserved first and last residue. D genes are given only for firm matches. Clone size, where shown, is once, few, many, or a class for clones that have expanded.

>.|many|TRBV27|TRBJ2-7
TGTGCCAGCAGTTTATCTGGGTATGCGGGATCAGACGAGCAGTACTTC
CASSLSGYAGSDEQYF
>.|few|TRBV6-5|TRBJ2-5
TGTGCCAGCAGTTCCCGAGGGGAGGTCCAAGAGACCCAGTACTTC
CASSSRGEVQETQYF
>TRBD1|many|TRBV12-3/TRBV12-4|TRBJ2-2
TGTGCCAGCAGTCCGTGGACAGGGTCGAACACCGGGGAGCTGTTTTTT
CASSPWTGSNTGELFF
>TRBD2|.|TRBV20-1|TRBJ2-7
TGCAGTGCTATAGCGGGAGGGGGCTCCTACGAGCAGTACTTC
CSAIAGGGSYEQYF
>.|many|TRBV18|TRBJ2-7
TGTGCCAGCTCATACAAGATCGGGTACGAGCAGTACTTC
CASSYKIGYEQYF
>.|many|TRBV28|TRBJ1-4
TGTGCCAGCAGTTTAAACAGTATGGAAAAACTGTTTTTT
CASSLNSMEKLFF
>TRBD2|few|TRBV7-9|TRBJ2-3
TGTGCCAGCAGTAGCGGGAGTACGACAGATACGCAGTATTTT
CASSSGSTTDTQYF
>.|many|TRBV10-3|TRBJ1-1
TGTGCCATCAGAAGAGAAACCGGAGGGACTGAAGCTTTCTTT
CAIRRETGGTEAFF
>TRBD2|.|TRBV20-1|TRBJ2-7
TGCAGCAACGAGGGGACTAGTGGGTCCTACGAGCAGTACTTC
CSNEGTSGSYEQYF
>.|many|TRBV2|TRBJ2-1
TGTGCCAGCAGTCGACAGAATTTCAATGAGCAGTTCTTC
CASSRQNFNEQFF
>TRBD2|.|TRBV19|TRBJ2-3
TGTGCCAGTAGTGGACTAGCGGCTACAGATACGCAGTATTTT
CASSGLAATDTQYF
>TRBD1|.|TRBV7-3|TRBJ2-7
TGTGCCAGCAGCTTAAGTGGACAGGGGGCCTACGAGCAGTACTTC
CASSLSGQGAYEQYF
>.|many|TRBV2|TRBJ1-2
TGTACCAGCAGTGAACAGTCGGGCTACACCTTC
CTSSEQSGYTF
>TRBD2|many|TRBV28|TRBJ2-3
TGTGCCAGCAGTTTATCAGGCGGGGGAGCGGGAGCTCGGGATACGCAGTATTTT
CASSLSGGGAGARDTQYF
>TRBD2|few|TRBV20-1|TRBJ2-7
TGCAGTGTTGAGAGGGAGGGCAGAAGCTACGAGCAGTACTTC
CSVEREGRSYEQYF
>TRBD1|few|TRBV6-2/TRBV6-3|TRBJ2-3
TGTGCCAGCAGTTACTCGACAGGGTCCACAGATACGCAGTATTTT
CASSYSTGSTDTQYF
>.|.|TRBV30|TRBJ1-3
TGTGCCTGGAGTATATCGGTGGGAAACACCATATATTTT
CAWSISVGNTIYF
>.|.|TRBV2|TRBJ2-1
TGTGCCAGCAGTGGACGGATTTTCGAAAATGAGCAGTTCTTC
CASSGRIFENEQFF